These 9 T cell receptor beta chains came from one sample sequenced in a study of metastatic and nonmetastatic thyroid tumors. TCRdb reassembled clones from the PCR reads with MiXCR. Of about 40,000 clones in the sample, about 15% were seen once. Thyroid surgery was performed in patients who had received no treatment beforehand. Sequencing was carried out using blood. These receptors all stem from a female donor with papillary thyroid cancer or a benign thyroid nodule (not recorded which). Some clones in this sample may be carry-over from other donors' samples.

The chain uses TRBV7-3 and TRBJ1-5; D not resolved. Germline V lookup: CDR1 SGHTA, CDR2 FQGTGA. V was shortened by 5 bases and J by 0 bases, with 11 bases between the two germline ends. This CDR3 is built from 15 residues. The CDR3 sequence: CASSRSGNSNQPQHF. The CDR3 region has the DNA TGTGCCAGCAGCCGATCGGGGAATAGCAATCAGCCCCAGCATTTT. Variable domain in full (rest from reference TRBV7-3 and TRBJ1-5): GAGVSQTPSNKVTEKGKYVELRCDPISGHTALYWYRQSLGQGPEFLIYFQGTGAADDSGLPNDRFFAVRPEGSVSTLKIQRTERGDSAVYLCASSRSGNSNQPQHFGDGTRLSIL.

This clone was found a few times. One junction end does not reproduce the germline sequence, and a read error may be involved. The CDR3 here is CVSSRSSTESFF. In DNA, the CDR3 is TGTGTCAGCAGCCGGTCGAGCACTGAATCTTTCTTT. The chain is built from TRBV7-2 and TRBJ1-1; no clear D gene. The CDR3 extends over 12 amino acids. Germline V gene sequence: CDR1 SGHTA, CDR2 FQGNSA.

Relative to its sample, this clone is medium-sized. The rearrangement uses TRBV19 and TRBJ2-1, with TRBD2 matching over 7 bases. CDR1 is LNHDA, CDR2 SQIVND, per germline (reference sequence). V lost 2 bases to trimming and J lost 3 bases; unmatched junction nucleotides: 4. CDR3 length equals 15 residues. The chain's CDR3 is CASSIIQRGYNEQFF. CDR3 nucleotides: TGTGCCAGTAGTATAATCCAGCGGGGCTACAATGAGCAGTTCTTC.

This sequence joins TRBV4-1 and TRBJ2-6; 9 positions agree with TRBD1. This CDR3 has 18 residues. CDR1 is MGHRA and CDR2 is YSYEKL in the germline V gene. J lost 1 base, V lost 4 bases, and 8 bases had no gene match. The CDR3 DNA follows: TGCGCCAGCAGCCGGACAGGGGAATTTATGTCTGGGGCCAACGTCCTGACTTTC. Protein: CASSRTGEFMSGANVLTF.

This clone was counted at least ten times. A much larger clone differs by one base, so this may be a read error. V gene TRBV28 combines with J gene TRBJ2-2; D gene uncertain. The ends were cut back, 2 bases at V and 6 bases at J, with 10 bases in the middle. There are 14 residues in the CDR3. The germline V gene encodes CDR1 MDHEN and CDR2 SYDVKM. This CDR3 is CASSLEPPPGELFF. The CDR3 coding sequence is TGTGCCAGCAGTTTAGAACCCCCCCCCGGGGAGCTGTTTTTT.

In regard to this clone: The junction departs from germline at one end; a sequencing error may be responsible. The V gene is TRBV20-1, the J gene TRBJ2-3; 7 positions match TRBD2. CDR1 and CDR2 (germline): DFQATT, SNEGSKA (reference sequence). This CDR3 spans 11 amino acids. CDR3 bases: TGCAGTGCGAAACTAGCGAATACGCATTATTTT. Protein product: CSAKLANTHYF.

By share, this clone counts as medium-sized (0.01 to 0.1%). This chain connects TRBV6-1 to TRBJ2-7; 7 nucleotides align to TRBD1. Trimming took 2 bases from V and 4 from J; bases not matched to a gene: 5. The germline V gene encodes CDR1 MNHNS and CDR2 SASEGT. The CDR3 runs 14 residues. The DNA for the CDR3 is TGTGCCAGCAGTGAAAACAGGGGATTTTACGAGCAGTACTTC. It encodes CASSENRGFYEQYF.

This clone was seen many times. The chain uses TRBV11-2 and TRBJ1-1; no definite D call. This CDR3 spans 12 amino acids. Trimming pared 2 bases from V and 6 bases from J, leaving 7 bases between. Looked up from germline, CDR1 is SGHAT and CDR2 is FQNNGV. CDR3 protein: CASSLWEAEAFF. The CDR3 DNA is TGTGCCAGCAGCTTATGGGAGGCTGAAGCTTTCTTT.

This clone appeared many times. The V call is TRBV7-9, the J call TRBJ1-1; D call uncertain. V was trimmed by 2 bases and J by 11 bases, leaving 9 bases between them. Germline V gives CDR1 SEHNR, CDR2 FQNEAQ (reference sequence). This CDR3 region has 11 residues. CDR3 amino acids: CASSLQGGAFF. The CDR3 nucleotides read TGTGCCAGCAGCTTACAAGGAGGGGCTTTCTTT.